This T cell receptor beta chain was sequenced for a study of Ad26.COV2.S vaccination and SARS-CoV-2 variants. The wider study: Intramuscular Ad26.COV2.S at 5x10^10 or 1x10^11 viral particles.

Some clones are missing from TCRdb's copy, which holds only in-frame ones; the method was immunoSEQ multiplex PCR. The sample includes a few hundred thousand clones, around 87% of them seen just once. Germline V CDR1 and CDR2: LNHDA, SQIVND (reference sequence). V gave up 3 bases and J gave up 2 bases, with 13 bases separating them. The CDR3 runs 15 residues. Treatment described: some 19 received Ad26.COV2.S at low or high dose, single or two shots; roughly five received placebo; per-sample allocation not given. The samples were gathered on day 63 after the first injection of vaccine or placebo. Study outcomes and limitations: Responses of spike-specific T cells (both CD8+ and CD4+) reportedly showed substantial breadth after vaccination. Greater spike-specific TCR breadth was seen in vaccine recipients than in placebo recipients.

A word on this clone: The antigen is unknown.

The V call is TRBV19, the J call TRBJ1-2, with a possible D match to TRBD1 (5 bases). The origin of this receptor is a person between 18 and 59 years old who received the Ad26.COV2.S COVID-19 vaccine or a placebo. The input for sequencing was peripheral blood, taken in a trial of Ad26.COV2.S vaccine versus placebo. The DNA of the CDR3 is TGTGCCAGTAGTATGGGTGAGGGGATAAACTATGGCTACACCTTC. Translated: CASSMGEGINYGYTF.